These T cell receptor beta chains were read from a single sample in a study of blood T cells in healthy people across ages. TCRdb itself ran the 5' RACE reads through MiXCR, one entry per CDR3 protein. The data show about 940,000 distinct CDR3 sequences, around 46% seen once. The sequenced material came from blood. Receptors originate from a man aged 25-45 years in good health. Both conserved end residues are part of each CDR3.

CASSPAIGGRNSPLHF 16 TRBV7-2
CSARDSGGAKETQYF 15 TRBV20-1
CASSLASGLGQETQYF 16 TRBV5-4
CSVEYGANQPQHF 13 TRBV29-1
CASSQGNTLGDEQFF 15 TRBV5-1
CSAITGTTETQYF 13 TRBV20-1
CSASGTVDFEQYF 13 TRBV20-1
CASSRRNLLAKNIQYF 16 TRBV5-6
CASSFSPPGQFF 12 TRBV6-2/TRBV6-3
CASRWTRVTQYF 12 TRBV12-3/TRBV12-4